This T cell receptor (beta chain) originates from a study of CD8 T cells in ankylosing spondylitis. TCRdb passed the 5' RACE reads through MiXCR, listing each CDR3 protein once. Seen here are 100,000 to 150,000 distinct CDR3 sequences, about an eighth observed once, and the top ten hold about 3.8%. V lost 2 bases, J lost 4 bases, and 14 bases lay in between. Germline lookup yields CDR1 DFQATT and CDR2 SNEGSKA (reference sequence). The CDR3 loop spans 15 amino acids. General study results and limits: As reported, disease-linked clones showed significant enrichment in matched ankylosing spondylitis synovial fluid. Disease-associated clonotypes exhibited CD8+ identity and were relatively infrequent in peripheral blood.

This clonotype has ten or more counts. The antigen is not known. This clonotype originated in a female donor with ankylosing spondylitis or in good health (not recorded which). V gene TRBV20-1 combines with J gene TRBJ2-2, with D perhaps TRBD1 or TRBD2 (6 bases each). The specimen was blood, either unsorted or a sorted T cell fraction (not recorded which). The CDR3 DNA follows: TGCAGTGCTAGAAAGGGCGGAGGGGGCACCGGGGAGCTGTTTTTT. It translates to CSARKGGGGTGELFF.